This record looks at one T cell receptor beta chain sequence and its context. No antigen is known for it. Repertoires were generated with immunoSEQ multiplex PCR, while TCRdb's copy carries only in-frame clones and drops some. The sample shows roughly 9,900 clones, 60% to 75% of them seen only once. The data were taken from a study of early stage breast cancer tumors. Findings of the study overall: Tumors had approximately 2.7-fold higher T cell density than normal breast.

Trimming removed 4 bases from V and 7 bases from J; junction bases left unmatched: 13. There are 15 residues in the CDR3. Germline loops: CDR1 SGHTS, CDR2 YDEGEE. The receptor was derived from a person in their sixties with breast cancer. The chain recombines TRBV5-8 with TRBJ1-2; TRBD1 agrees at 7 bases. The source material was breast tumor tissue. Here the CDR3 DNA reads TGTGCCAGCAGCCCCCCCGACAGGGAGATAGGTGGCTACACCTTC. It is translated as CASSPPDREIGGYTF.